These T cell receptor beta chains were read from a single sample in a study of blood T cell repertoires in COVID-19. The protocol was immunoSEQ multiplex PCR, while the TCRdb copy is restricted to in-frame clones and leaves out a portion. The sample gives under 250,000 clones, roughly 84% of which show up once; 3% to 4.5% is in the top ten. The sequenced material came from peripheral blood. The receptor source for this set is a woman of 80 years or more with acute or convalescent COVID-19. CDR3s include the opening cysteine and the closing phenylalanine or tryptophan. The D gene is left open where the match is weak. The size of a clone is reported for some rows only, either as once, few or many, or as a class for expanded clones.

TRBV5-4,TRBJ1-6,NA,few,CASSLGSNSPLHF,TGTGCCAGCAGCTTGGGTTCAAATTCACCCCTCCACTTT
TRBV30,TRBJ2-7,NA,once,CAWSVRAGSTYEQYF,TGTGCCTGGAGTGTGCGAGCAGGGTCGACCTACGAGCAGTACTTC
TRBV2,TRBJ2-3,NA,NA,CASSEAGVRGSTDTQYF,TGTGCCAGCAGTGAAGCCGGGGTCAGGGGTAGCACAGATACGCAGTATTTT
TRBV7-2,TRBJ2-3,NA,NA,CASSKGPTLTDTQYF,TGTGCCAGCAGTAAGGGGCCCACTCTGACAGATACGCAGTATTTT
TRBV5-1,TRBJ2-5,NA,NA,CASSPQSQETQYF,TGCGCCAGCAGCCCACAAAGCCAAGAGACCCAGTACTTC
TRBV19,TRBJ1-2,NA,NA,CASRTRQTVGYGYTF,TGTGCCAGTAGGACTAGACAGACGGTTGGCTATGGCTACACCTTC
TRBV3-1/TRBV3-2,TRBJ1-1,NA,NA,CASSQVNSNTEAFF,TGTGCCAGCAGCCAAGTGAACAGCAACACTGAAGCTTTCTTT
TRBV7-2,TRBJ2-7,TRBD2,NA,CASSLESQRGYEQYF,TGTGCCAGCAGCTTAGAATCCCAGCGGGGATACGAGCAGTACTTC
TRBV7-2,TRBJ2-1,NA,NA,CASSLGQGSYNEQFF,TGTGCCAGCAGCTTAGGCCAGGGCTCCTACAATGAGCAGTTCTTC
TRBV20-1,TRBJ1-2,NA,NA,CSPPRALGYTF,TGCAGTCCCCCGAGGGCTTTGGGCTACACCTTC
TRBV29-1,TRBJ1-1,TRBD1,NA,CSVGQGGVLRQTEAFF,TGCAGCGTGGGACAGGGAGGAGTTTTGAGACAAACTGAAGCTTTCTTT
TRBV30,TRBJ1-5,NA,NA,CACRGGNLGGQPQHF,TGTGCCTGCCGCGGGGGCAACCTCGGAGGTCAGCCCCAGCATTTT
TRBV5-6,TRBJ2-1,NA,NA,CASSGAGAVSYNEQFF,TGTGCCAGCAGCGGGGCGGGGGCGGTCTCCTACAATGAGCAGTTCTTC
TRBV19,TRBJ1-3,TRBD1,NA,CASSSPDRASGNTIYF,TGTGCCAGTAGTTCCCCCGACAGGGCCTCTGGAAACACCATATATTTT
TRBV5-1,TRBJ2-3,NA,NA,CASSLSPRGSTDTQYF,TGCGCCAGCAGCTTGTCCCCCCGAGGGAGCACAGATACGCAGTATTTT
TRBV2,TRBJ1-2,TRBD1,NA,CASSEEYRGRYDGYTF,TGTGCCAGCAGTGAAGAGTACAGGGGGCGATACGATGGCTACACCTTC
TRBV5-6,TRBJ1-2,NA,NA,CASSLGGLHTF,TGTGCCAGCAGCTTGGGCGGGTTGCACACCTTC
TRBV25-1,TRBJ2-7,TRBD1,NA,CASSGRDSRREQYF,TGTGCCAGCAGTGGCCGGGACAGCAGAAGGGAGCAGTACTTC
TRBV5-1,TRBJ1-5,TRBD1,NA,CASSPTGTGGNQPQHF,TGCGCCAGCAGCCCGACCGGGACAGGGGGCAATCAGCCCCAGCATTTT
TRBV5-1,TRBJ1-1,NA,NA,CASTFGERDTEAFF,TGCGCCAGCACCTTCGGAGAGCGGGACACTGAAGCTTTCTTT
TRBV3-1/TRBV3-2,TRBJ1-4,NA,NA,CASSQTGGPNEKLFF,TGTGCCAGCAGCCAAACAGGCGGCCCGAATGAAAAACTGTTTTTT
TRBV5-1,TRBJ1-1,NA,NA,CASSRRQELNTEAFF,TGCGCCAGCAGCCGGCGACAGGAGCTGAACACTGAAGCTTTCTTT
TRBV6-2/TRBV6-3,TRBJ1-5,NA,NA,CASSYQGLSNQPQHF,TGTGCCAGCAGTTACCAGGGCCTTAGCAATCAGCCCCAGCATTTT
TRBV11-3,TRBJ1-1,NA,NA,CASSLAGGRMNTEAFF,TGTGCCAGCAGCTTAGCGGGGGGACGGATGAACACTGAAGCTTTCTTT
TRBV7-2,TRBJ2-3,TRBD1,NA,CASSTHRGRGTDTQYF,TGTGCCAGCAGCACCCACAGGGGGCGCGGAACAGATACGCAGTATTTT
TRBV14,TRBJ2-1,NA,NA,CASSPFRGLNNEQFF,TGTGCCAGCAGCCCATTCCGAGGGTTGAACAATGAGCAGTTCTTC
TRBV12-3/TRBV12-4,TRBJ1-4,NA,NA,CASSFRGREKLFF,TGTGCCAGCAGTTTCAGGGGACGGGAAAAACTGTTTTTT
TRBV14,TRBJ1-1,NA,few,CASSYSGVEAFF,TGTGCCAGCAGCTACTCAGGGGTCGAAGCTTTCTTT
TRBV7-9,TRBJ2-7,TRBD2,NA,CASRTGLTSGEQYF,TGTGCCAGCAGAACGGGCCTGACTAGCGGCGAGCAGTACTTC
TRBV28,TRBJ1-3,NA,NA,CASTSPGSAGNTIYF,TGTGCCAGCACCTCCCCGGGGTCCGCTGGAAACACCATATATTTT
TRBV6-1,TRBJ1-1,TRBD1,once,CASSDNRGYTEAFF,TGTGCCAGCAGTGATAACAGGGGGTACACTGAAGCTTTCTTT
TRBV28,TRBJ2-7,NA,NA,CASSQSAYEQYF,TGTGCCAGCAGTCAGTCAGCCTACGAGCAGTACTTC
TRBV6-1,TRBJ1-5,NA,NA,CASSEGGNQPQHF,TGTGCCAGCAGTGAAGGCGGCAATCAGCCCCAGCATTTT
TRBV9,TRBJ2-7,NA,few,CASSVADAGGIEQYF,TGTGCCAGCAGCGTAGCTGATGCAGGGGGGATCGAGCAGTACTTC
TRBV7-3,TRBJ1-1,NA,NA,CASSPAGLPEAFF,TGTGCCAGCAGCCCGGCGGGACTGCCTGAAGCTTTCTTT
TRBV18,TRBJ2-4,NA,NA,CASSGRPKNIQYF,TGTGCCAGCTCAGGCAGGCCCAAAAACATTCAGTACTTC
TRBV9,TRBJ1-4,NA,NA,CASSSRGRGVDEKLFF,TGTGCCAGCAGCTCCCGAGGGAGGGGAGTGGATGAAAAACTGTTTTTT
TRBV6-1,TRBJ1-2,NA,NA,CASSAETGSSVYGYTF,TGTGCCAGCAGTGCGGAGACAGGATCGTCCGTCTATGGCTACACCTTC
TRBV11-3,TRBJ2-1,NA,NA,CASSLSFDEQFF,TGTGCCAGCAGCTTATCCTTCGATGAGCAGTTCTTC
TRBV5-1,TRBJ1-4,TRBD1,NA,CASSTGAGGGTNEKLFF,TGCGCCAGCAGCACCGGCGCAGGGGGCGGTACTAATGAAAAACTGTTTTTT
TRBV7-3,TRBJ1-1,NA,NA,CASSLSGQNTEAFF,TGTGCCAGCAGCTTATCGGGACAGAACACTGAAGCTTTCTTT
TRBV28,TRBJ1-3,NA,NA,CASSLPTGPGNTIYF,TGTGCCAGCAGTTTGCCCACAGGGCCCGGAAACACCATATATTTT
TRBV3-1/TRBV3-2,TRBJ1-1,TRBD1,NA,CASSQATGPMNTEAFF,TGTGCCAGCAGCCAAGCGACAGGGCCTATGAACACTGAAGCTTTCTTT
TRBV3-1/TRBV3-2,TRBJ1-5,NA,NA,CASSQKSGGHTSGPQHF,TGTGCCAGCAGCCAAAAGTCAGGTGGGCATACCTCAGGGCCCCAGCATTTT
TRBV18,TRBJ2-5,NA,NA,CASSPGLQETQYF,TGTGCCAGCTCCCCCGGACTACAAGAGACCCAGTACTTC
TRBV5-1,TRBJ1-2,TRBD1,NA,CASSPGTVYGYTF,TGCGCCAGCAGCCCGGGGACAGTCTATGGCTACACCTTC
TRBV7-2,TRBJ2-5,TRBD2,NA,CASSLGLVQETQYF,TGTGCCAGCAGCCTCGGACTAGTCCAAGAGACCCAGTACTTC
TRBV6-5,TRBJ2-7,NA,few,CASSYAGYEQYF,TGTGCCAGCAGTTACGCCGGCTACGAGCAGTACTTC
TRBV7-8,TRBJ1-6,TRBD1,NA,CASSAHLTGVNSPLHF,TGTGCCAGCAGCGCGCACCTGACAGGGGTAAATTCACCCCTCCACTTT
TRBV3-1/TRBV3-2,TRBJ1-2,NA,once,CASSQARGGSGYGYTF,TGTGCCAGCAGCCAAGCGAGGGGGGGCTCGGGCTATGGCTACACCTTC
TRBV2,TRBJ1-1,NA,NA,CASSARGSNTEAFF,TGTGCCAGCAGTGCAAGAGGCAGCAACACTGAAGCTTTCTTT
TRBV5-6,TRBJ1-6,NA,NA,CASRPLQQGEGNSPLHF,TGTGCCAGCAGGCCCCTCCAACAGGGAGAAGGAAATTCACCCCTCCACTTT
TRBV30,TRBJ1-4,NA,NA,CACPGQVNEKLFF,TGTGCCTGTCCGGGACAAGTTAATGAAAAACTGTTTTTT
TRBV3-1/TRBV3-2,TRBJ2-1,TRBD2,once,CASSRRTSSNEQFF,TGTGCCAGCAGCCGTCGGACTAGCAGCAATGAGCAGTTCTTC
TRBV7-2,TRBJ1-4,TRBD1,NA,CASSYRQGTEKLFF,TGTGCCAGCAGCTACCGACAGGGTACTGAAAAACTGTTTTTT
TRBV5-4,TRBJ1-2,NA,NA,CASSLAVGEGYTF,TGTGCCAGCAGCTTGGCCGTGGGAGAAGGCTACACCTTC
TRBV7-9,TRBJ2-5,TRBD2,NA,CASSLGAGGILQETQYF,TGTGCCAGCAGCTTAGGAGCGGGGGGGATTCTCCAAGAGACCCAGTACTTC